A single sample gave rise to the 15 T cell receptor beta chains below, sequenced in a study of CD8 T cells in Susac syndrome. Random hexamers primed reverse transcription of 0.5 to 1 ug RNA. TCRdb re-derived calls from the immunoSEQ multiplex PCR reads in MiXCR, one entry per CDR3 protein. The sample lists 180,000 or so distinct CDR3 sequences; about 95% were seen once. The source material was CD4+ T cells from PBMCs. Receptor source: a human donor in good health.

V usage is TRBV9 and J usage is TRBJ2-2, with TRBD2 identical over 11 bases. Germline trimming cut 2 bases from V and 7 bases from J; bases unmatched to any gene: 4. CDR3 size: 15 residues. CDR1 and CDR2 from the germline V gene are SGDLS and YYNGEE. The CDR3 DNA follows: TGTGCCAGCAGCGTGGATAGCGGGAGGGTCGGGGAGCTGTTTTTT. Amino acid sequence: CASSVDSGRVGELFF.

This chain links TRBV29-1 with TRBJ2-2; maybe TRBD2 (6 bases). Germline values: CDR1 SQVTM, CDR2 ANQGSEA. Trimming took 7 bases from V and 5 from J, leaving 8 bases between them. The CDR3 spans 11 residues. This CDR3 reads CSGGRTGELFF. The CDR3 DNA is TGCAGCGGAGGGAGGACCGGGGAGCTGTTTTTT.

CDR3 amino acids: CASSYSRLAGPDTQYF. For the CDR3, the DNA is TGTGCCAGCAGTTACTCGAGACTAGCGGGACCAGATACGCAGTATTTT. This sequence joins TRBV6-5 and TRBJ2-3, with 11 bases lining up with TRBD2. Losses at the gene ends were 0 bases for V and 4 bases for J; bases not matched to a gene: 3. Germline V CDR1 and CDR2: MNHEY, SVGAGI. The CDR3 loop spans 16 amino acids.

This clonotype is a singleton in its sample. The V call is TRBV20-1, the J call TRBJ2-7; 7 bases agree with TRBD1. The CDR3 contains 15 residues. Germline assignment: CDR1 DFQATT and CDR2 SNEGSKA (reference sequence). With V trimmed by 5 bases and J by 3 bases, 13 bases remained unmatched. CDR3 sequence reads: CSAPRPTGTIYEQYF. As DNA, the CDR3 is TGCAGTGCTCCACGACCGACAGGGACGATCTACGAGCAGTACTTC.

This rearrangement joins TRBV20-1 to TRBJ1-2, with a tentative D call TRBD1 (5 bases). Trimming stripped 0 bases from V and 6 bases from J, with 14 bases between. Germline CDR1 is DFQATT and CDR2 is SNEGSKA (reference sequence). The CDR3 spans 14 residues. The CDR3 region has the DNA TGCAGTGCTAGAGATCCGACAGCAAAGGATGGCTACACCTTC. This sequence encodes CSARDPTAKDGYTF.

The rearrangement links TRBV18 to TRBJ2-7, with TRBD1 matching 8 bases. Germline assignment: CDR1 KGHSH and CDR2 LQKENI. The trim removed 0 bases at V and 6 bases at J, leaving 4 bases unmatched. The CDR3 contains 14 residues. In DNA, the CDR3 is TGTGCCAGCTCACCACCGACAGGGGTGAGCGAGCAGTACTTC. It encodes CASSPPTGVSEQYF.

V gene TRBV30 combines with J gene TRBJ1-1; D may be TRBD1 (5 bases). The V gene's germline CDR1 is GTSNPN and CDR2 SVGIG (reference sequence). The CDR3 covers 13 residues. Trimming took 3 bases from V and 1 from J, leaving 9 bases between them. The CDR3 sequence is CAWRRGENTEAFF. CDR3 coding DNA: TGTGCCTGGAGGAGGGGAGAGAACACTGAAGCTTTCTTT.

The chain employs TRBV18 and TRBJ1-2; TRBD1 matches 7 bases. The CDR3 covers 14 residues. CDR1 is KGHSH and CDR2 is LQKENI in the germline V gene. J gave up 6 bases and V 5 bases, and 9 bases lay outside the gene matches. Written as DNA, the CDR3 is TGTGCCAGCTCAGTAATCCAGGGGGACCATGGCTACACCTTC. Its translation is CASSVIQGDHGYTF.

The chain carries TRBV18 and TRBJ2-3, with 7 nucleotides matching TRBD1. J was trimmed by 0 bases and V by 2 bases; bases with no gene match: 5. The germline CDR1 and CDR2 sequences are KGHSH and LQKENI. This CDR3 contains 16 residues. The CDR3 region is CASSPRTGDSTDTQYF. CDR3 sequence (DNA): TGTGCCAGCTCACCAAGGACAGGCGATAGCACAGATACGCAGTATTTT.

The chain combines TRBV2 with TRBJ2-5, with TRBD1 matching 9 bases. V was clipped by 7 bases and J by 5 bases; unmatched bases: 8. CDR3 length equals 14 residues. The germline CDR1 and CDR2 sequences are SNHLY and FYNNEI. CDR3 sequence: CASMRDRVGETQYF. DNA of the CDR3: TGTGCCAGCATGAGGGACAGGGTGGGTGAGACCCAGTACTTC.

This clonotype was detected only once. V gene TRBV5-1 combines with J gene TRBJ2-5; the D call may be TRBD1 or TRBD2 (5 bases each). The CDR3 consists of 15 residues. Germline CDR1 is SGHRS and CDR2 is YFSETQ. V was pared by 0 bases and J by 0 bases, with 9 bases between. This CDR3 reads CASSLVGRNQETQYF. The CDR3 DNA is TGCGCCAGCAGCTTGGTGGGACGGAACCAAGAGACCCAGTACTTC.

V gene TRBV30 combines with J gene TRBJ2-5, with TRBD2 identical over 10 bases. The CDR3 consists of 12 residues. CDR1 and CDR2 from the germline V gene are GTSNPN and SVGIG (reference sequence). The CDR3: CARTSGQETQYF. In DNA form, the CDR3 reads TGTGCTCGGACTAGCGGCCAAGAGACCCAGTACTTC.

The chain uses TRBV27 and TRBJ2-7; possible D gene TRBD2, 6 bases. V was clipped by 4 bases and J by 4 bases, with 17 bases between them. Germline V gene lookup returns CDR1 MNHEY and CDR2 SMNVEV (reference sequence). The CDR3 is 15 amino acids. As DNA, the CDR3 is TGTGCCAGCAGTTCGTACAGCGGGTATAGATACGAGCAGTACTTC. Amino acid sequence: CASSSYSGYRYEQYF.

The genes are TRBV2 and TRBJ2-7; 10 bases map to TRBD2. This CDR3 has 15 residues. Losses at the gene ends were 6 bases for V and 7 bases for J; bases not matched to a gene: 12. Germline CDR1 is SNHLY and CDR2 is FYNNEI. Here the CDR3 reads CASSGTSAPNGEQYF. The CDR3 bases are TGTGCCAGCAGCGGGACTAGCGCCCCCAACGGGGAGCAGTACTTC.

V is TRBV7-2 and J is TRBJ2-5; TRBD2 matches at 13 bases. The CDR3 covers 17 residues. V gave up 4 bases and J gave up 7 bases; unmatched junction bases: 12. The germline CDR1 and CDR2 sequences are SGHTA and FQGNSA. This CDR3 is CASSSEGLAGVRVTQYF. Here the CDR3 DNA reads TGTGCCAGCAGCTCGGAAGGACTAGCGGGAGTAAGGGTGACCCAGTACTTC.